The 21 T cell receptor beta chains in this list originate from one sample, sequenced in a study of OX40 agonist ivuxolimab in advanced cancers. Data came from immunoSEQ multiplex PCR; TCRdb stores just in-frame clones and leaves some out. The sample holds approximately 98,000 clones; approximately 90% are singletons and the top ten take over 0.6%. Source: CD4+ or CD8+ T cells sorted from blood, taken in a trial of the OX40 agonist ivuxolimab. These receptors all come from an adult with an advanced solid tumor such as melanoma, head and neck, liver or kidney cancer.

The genes are TRBV18 and TRBJ2-2; D uncertain. CDR1 KGHSH and CDR2 LQKENI come from the germline V gene. The CDR3 runs 11 residues. Trimming pared 8 bases from V and 7 bases from J, leaving 8 bases between. The CDR3 sequence: CASHEDGELFF. CDR3 coding DNA: TGTGCCAGCCACGAGGACGGGGAGCTGTTTTTT. The variable domain in full, with the rest retrieved from reference TRBV18 and TRBJ2-2, is NAGVMQNPRHLVRRRGQEARLRCSPMKGHSHVYWYRQLPEEGLKFMVYLQKENIIDESGMPKERFSAEFPKEGPSILRIQQVVRGDSAAYFCASHEDGELFFGEGSRLTVL.

The rearrangement joins TRBV19 to TRBJ1-6; D gene unclear. The ends were cut back, 6 bases at V and 7 bases at J, with 16 bases in the middle. CDR1 is LNHDA and CDR2 is SQIVND in the germline V gene (reference sequence). This CDR3 region has 15 residues. Here the CDR3 DNA reads TGTGCCAGTAGCACCTTGGTGGGCCAAAATTCACCCCTCCACTTT. It is translated as CASSTLVGQNSPLHF. Full variable domain (rest looked up from reference TRBV19 and TRBJ1-6): DGGITQSPKYLFRKEGQNVTLSCEQNLNHDAMYWYRQDPGQGLRLIYYSQIVNDFQKGDIAEGYSVSREKKESFPLTVTSAQKNPTAFYLCASSTLVGQNSPLHFGNGTRLTVT.

This chain links TRBV30 with TRBJ1-1; no reliable D call. CDR3 length: 13 residues. The V end was cut by 3 bases, the J end by 11 bases, with 19 bases between. Germline values: CDR1 GTSNPN, CDR2 SVGIG (reference sequence). CDR3 sequence reads: CAWSGPVVREAFF. CDR3 nucleotides: TGTGCCTGGAGCGGGCCCGTCGTTAGGGAGGCTTTCTTT. The full variable domain, rest sourced from reference TRBV30 and TRBJ1-1, is SQTIHQWPATLVQPVGSPLSLECTVEGTSNPNLYWYRQAAGRGLQLLFYSVGIGQISSEVPQNLSASRPQDRQFILSSKKLLLSDSGFYLCAWSGPVVREAFFGQGTRLTVV.

The chain recombines TRBV30 with TRBJ1-1, with 7 bases matching TRBD1. V trimming: 5 bases; J trimming: 5 bases; junction bases outside the gene matches: 5. CDR1 and CDR2 (germline): GTSNPN, SVGIG (reference sequence). The CDR3 loop spans 12 amino acids. The CDR3 DNA reads TGTGCCTGGGACAGGGCGGAGACTGAAGCTTTCTTT. Amino acid sequence: CAWDRAETEAFF.

This clone was recorded only once. The gene calls are TRBV5-4 and TRBJ2-5; possibly TRBD2 for D (5 bases). The CDR3 totals 13 residues. Germline-derived CDR1 and CDR2 are SGHNT and YYREEE (reference sequence). The V end was cut by 4 bases, the J end by 1 base, with 8 bases between. The CDR3 region is CASSAAVQETQYF. In DNA, the CDR3 is TGTGCCAGCAGCGCAGCGGTCCAAGAGACCCAGTACTTC.

This chain joins TRBV7-9 and TRBJ2-1; D call uncertain. V was cut by 1 base and J by 6 bases, with 4 bases left in between. Germline values: CDR1 SEHNR, CDR2 FQNEAQ (reference sequence). There are 12 residues in the CDR3. The CDR3, as DNA: TGTGCCAGCAGCTTAGAGGGCAATGAGCAGTTCTTC. As protein: CASSLEGNEQFF.

The CDR3 loop is CASKVSANTGELFF. The CDR3 coding sequence is TGTGCCAGCAAAGTGTCCGCGAACACCGGGGAGCTGTTTTTT. The chain uses TRBV6-4 and TRBJ2-2; the D is unclear. This CDR3 contains 14 residues. Germline lookup yields CDR1 MRHNA and CDR2 SNTAGT. With 7 bases removed from V and 0 bases from J, the gap between germline ends came to 9 bases.

The chain uses TRBV10-1 and TRBJ1-5, with a weak D call TRBD1 (5 bases). The CDR3 sequence is 13 residues long. V gave up 0 bases and J gave up 8 bases, with 8 bases separating them. Germline loops: CDR1 WNHNN, CDR2 SYGVQD (reference sequence). CDR3 amino acids: CASSESTGEPQHF. CDR3 coding DNA: TGCGCCAGCAGTGAGTCAACGGGGGAGCCCCAGCATTTT.

This clone was seen only once. The rearrangement links TRBV9 to TRBJ2-7; 9 bases map to TRBD2. The CDR3 runs 13 residues. CDR1 is SGDLS, CDR2 YYNGEE, per germline. The V gene end was trimmed by 0 bases and the J gene end by 7 bases; junction bases not matched to a gene: 2. The CDR3 DNA is TGTGCCAGCAGCGTAGGTGCGGGAGGGGAGCAGTACTTC. It translates to CASSVGAGGEQYF.

J is TRBJ1-4 and V is TRBV6-1; D perhaps matches TRBD1 (6 bases). The germline V and J ends were trimmed by 4 bases and 4 bases, with 13 bases remaining between them. The CDR3 is made up of 15 amino acids. Germline-derived CDR1 and CDR2 are MNHNS and SASEGT. The CDR3 is CASSGLGGLNEKLFF. The CDR3 region has the DNA TGTGCCAGCAGTGGCCTGGGGGGGCTTAATGAAAAACTGTTTTTT.

V and J are TRBV6-1 and TRBJ1-2; D unclear. Deletions cut 5 bases from V and 6 bases from J, with 16 bases between. Germline values: CDR1 MNHNS, CDR2 SASEGT. The CDR3 is 14 amino acids. The CDR3 DNA follows: TGTGCCAGCAGTAAAACCGAGGTGTTAAATGGCTACACCTTC. Encoded protein: CASSKTEVLNGYTF.

This clone was seen only once. The J gene is TRBJ1-1, the V gene TRBV2; D unclear. This CDR3 comprises 16 residues. V was trimmed by 7 bases and J by 0 bases, leaving 18 bases between them. The germline V gene has CDR1 SNHLY and CDR2 FYNNEI. This CDR3 is CASTLVGNPMNTEAFF. In DNA, the CDR3 is TGTGCCAGCACCCTAGTAGGGAACCCCATGAACACTGAAGCTTTCTTT.

V and J are TRBV6-1 and TRBJ2-3; 10 nucleotides line up with TRBD1. V lost 4 bases and J lost 1; bases outside the gene matches: 5. The V gene's germline CDR1 is MNHNS and CDR2 SASEGT. The CDR3 is 16 residues long. CDR3 loop: CASSGQGARGTDTQYF. For the CDR3, the DNA is TGTGCCAGCAGTGGACAGGGGGCCCGAGGCACAGATACGCAGTATTTT.

In DNA form, the CDR3 reads TGTGCCAGCAGTGGGGGGGGGTCCAATCAGCCCCAGCATTTT. This encodes CASSGGGSNQPQHF. The chain is built from TRBV2 and TRBJ1-5; tentative D call: TRBD1 (5 bases). Germline loops: CDR1 SNHLY, CDR2 FYNNEI. This CDR3 has 14 residues. Trimming left V 4 bases short and J 3 bases short, with 10 bases between.

The sample holds one count of this clone. The sample has other DNA sequences that encode this CDR3 too. The rearrangement links TRBV5-4 to TRBJ2-3; TRBD2 aligns across 7 bases. The J segment lost 0 bases and the V segment lost 4 bases, leaving 2 bases of the junction unmatched. The CDR3 covers 14 residues. The germline V gene encodes CDR1 SGHNT and CDR2 YYREEE (reference sequence). The CDR3 protein is CASSREASTDTQYF. The CDR3 DNA is TGTGCCAGCAGCCGGGAGGCCAGCACAGATACGCAGTATTTT.

The chain couples TRBV9 to TRBJ2-7; TRBD1 agrees at 10 bases. The CDR3 runs 15 residues. V dropped 0 bases and J dropped 3; count of bases not matched to a gene: 3. Germline CDR1 reads SGDLS; CDR2 reads YYNGEE. CDR3 residues: CASSVDGTGDYEQYF. CDR3 DNA: TGTGCCAGCAGCGTAGATGGGACAGGGGACTACGAGCAGTACTTC.

This sequence joins TRBV5-5 and TRBJ2-7, with 7 bases aligning to TRBD1. The V gene's germline CDR1 is SGHKS and CDR2 YYEKEE (reference sequence). There are 12 residues in the CDR3. J lost 12 bases, V lost 0 bases, and 6 bases had no gene match. The CDR3, as DNA: TGTGCCAGCAGCTTGGCTCAGACAGGGTTGTACTTC. This codes for CASSLAQTGLYF. Together with reference TRBV5-5 and TRBJ2-7, the CDR3 gives the full variable domain: DAGVTQSPTHLIKTRGQQVTLRCSPISGHKSVSWYQQVLGQGPQFIFQYYEKEERGRGNFPDRFSARQFPNYSSELNVNALLLGDSALYLCASSLAQTGLYFGPGTRLTVT.

The J gene is TRBJ2-3, the V gene TRBV30, with 7 bases matching TRBD2. This CDR3 has 15 amino acids. The V segment lost 4 bases and the J segment 5 bases; nucleotides outside the gene matches: 12. The V gene's germline CDR1 is GTSNPN and CDR2 SVGIG (reference sequence). CDR3: CAWMGGPGLKDTQYF. The CDR3 DNA sequence: TGTGCCTGGATGGGAGGGCCCGGCCTAAAAGATACGCAGTATTTT.

This rearrangement joins TRBV27 to TRBJ1-4; D gene ambiguous. V was trimmed by 10 bases and J by 5 bases, leaving 5 bases between them. The CDR3 covers 10 residues. Germline loops: CDR1 MNHEY, CDR2 SMNVEV (reference sequence). The CDR3 loop is CATTNEKLFF. DNA for the CDR3: TGTGCCACCACGAATGAAAAACTGTTTTTT.

J is TRBJ1-4 and V is TRBV7-8; D not resolved. The CDR3 consists of 14 residues. V was clipped by 3 bases and J by 3 bases, with 8 bases between them. The germline CDR1 and CDR2 sequences are SGHVS and FQNEAQ. The CDR3 loop reads CASSFSGANEKLFF. The CDR3 nucleotides are TGTGCCAGCAGCTTCTCTGGGGCTAATGAAAAACTGTTTTTT.

The V gene is TRBV11-3, the J gene TRBJ1-6; D unclear. V lost 3 bases and J 12 bases, leaving 9 bases between the germline ends. The CDR3 runs to 12 residues. The germline gives CDR1 SGHNT, CDR2 YENEEA. As DNA, the CDR3 is TGTGCCAGCAGCTTTAACGGTATACCCCTCCACTTT. It codes for CASSFNGIPLHF.